This T cell receptor beta chain stems from a study of control samples from healthy donors and cancer patients. Germline V gene sequence: CDR1 MDHEN, CDR2 SYDVKM. This CDR3 is built from 16 residues. Germline trimming cut 2 bases from V and 10 bases from J; bases unmatched to any gene: 9. Clones were sequenced by immunoSEQ multiplex PCR, and TCRdb holds only the in-frame ones, with some missing. The repertoire holds some 130,000 clones, with about 92% as singletons. The sequenced sample consisted of PBMCs. This sequence joins TRBV28 and TRBJ2-1; TRBD2 matches at 12 bases. This receptor was identified in a man between 50 and 59 years old with head and neck cancer. CDR3 bases: TGTGCCAGCAGTTTACCTCCTAGCGGGGGGGCAGCGGAGCAGTTCTTC. It translates to CASSLPPSGGAAEQFF.